Many counts were recorded for the clone carrying this T cell receptor beta chain. The target antigen is unknown. Three rounds of nested PCR, following a modified ARM-PCR protocol, produced the TCRbeta library. One entry per CDR3 protein results from TCRdb running MiXCR on the multiplex PCR reads. The sample has fewer than 55,000 distinct CDR3 sequences, roughly 60% seen once. This entry is derived from a study of tumor and adjacent non-tumor tissue in lung cancer. Across the study: There were some 11 adenocarcinoma, a couple of squamous cell carcinoma and 1 small cell lung cancer cases.

The CDR3 loop spans 16 amino acids. Germline trimming cut 2 bases from V and 0 bases from J; bases unmatched to any gene: 3. The germline CDR1 and CDR2 sequences are MNHEY and SVGAGI. This sample's RNA came from whole unsorted tissue. This non-tumor lung sample came from over 3 cm beyond the tumor edge. Donors were chemotherapy-naive, newly diagnosed lung cancer surgical patients in China, August–November 2014. Study-wide points: In normal lung, the top 100 clones were significantly more dominant than in tumor.

Sequences were obtained from distant non-tumor lung tissue. This clonotype was sampled from a woman aged 35 to 49 with non-small cell lung cancer. The rearrangement joins TRBV6-5 to TRBJ2-2; 7 bases line up with TRBD2. The chain's CDR3 is CASSYAAGANTGELFF. The CDR3 DNA follows: TGTGCCAGCAGTTACGCGGCGGGAGCGAACACCGGGGAGCTGTTTTTT.